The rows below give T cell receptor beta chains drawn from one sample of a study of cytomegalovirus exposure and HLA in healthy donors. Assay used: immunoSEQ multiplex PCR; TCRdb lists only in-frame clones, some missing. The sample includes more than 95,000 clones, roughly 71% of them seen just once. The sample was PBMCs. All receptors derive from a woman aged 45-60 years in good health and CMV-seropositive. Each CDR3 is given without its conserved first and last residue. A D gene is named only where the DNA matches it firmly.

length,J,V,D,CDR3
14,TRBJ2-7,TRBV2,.,ASSEVPTEIPYEQY
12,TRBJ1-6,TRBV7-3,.,ASTEQGWSSPLH
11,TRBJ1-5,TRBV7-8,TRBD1,ASSYDRERSQH
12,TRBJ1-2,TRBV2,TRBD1,ASRSPGQGYGYT
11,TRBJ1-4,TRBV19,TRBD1,ATTGIENEKLF
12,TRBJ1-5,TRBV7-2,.,ASSPTGLNQPQH
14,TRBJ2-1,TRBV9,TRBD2,ASSVIERGPYNEQF
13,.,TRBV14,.,ASSRGLKGGYEQY
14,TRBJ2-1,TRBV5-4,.,ASSLLAGDSYNEQF
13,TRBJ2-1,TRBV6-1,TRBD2,ASHRAGGLVGEQF
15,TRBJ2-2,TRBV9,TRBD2,ASSLKGGGANPGELF
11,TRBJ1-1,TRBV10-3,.,AISLQGHTEAF
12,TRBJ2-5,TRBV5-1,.,ASSSQGYQETQY
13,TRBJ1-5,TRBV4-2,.,ASSQDSPSNQPQH
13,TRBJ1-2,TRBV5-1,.,ASRLRAEGLYGYT
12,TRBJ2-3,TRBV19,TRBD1,ASRRQGVTDTQY
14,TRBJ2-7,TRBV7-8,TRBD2,ASSPGTRGGSYEQY
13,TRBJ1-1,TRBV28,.,ASSSTGQQNTEAF
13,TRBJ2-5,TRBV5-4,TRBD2,ASSSVTSGGGNQY
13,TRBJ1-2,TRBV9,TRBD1,ASSPQGQVTSGYT
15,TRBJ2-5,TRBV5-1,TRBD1,ASSLAGRGTDQETQY
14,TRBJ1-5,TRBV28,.,ASSGPLEASNQPQH
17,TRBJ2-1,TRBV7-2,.,ASSRWDSQLGFSYNEQF
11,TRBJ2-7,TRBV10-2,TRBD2,ASHSGGGYEQY
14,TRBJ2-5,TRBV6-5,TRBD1,ASSFAGQGAGETQY
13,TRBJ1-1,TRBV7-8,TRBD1,ASSRGTGQNTEAF
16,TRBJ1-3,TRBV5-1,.,ASSPSPQGSLSGNTIY
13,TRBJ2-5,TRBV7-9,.,ASSHLGDNQETQY
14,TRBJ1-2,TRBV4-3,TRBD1,ASSQDYWDRGNGYT
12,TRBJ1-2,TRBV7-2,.,ASSPQGPFRGYT
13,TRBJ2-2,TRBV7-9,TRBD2,ASRGGLVGTGELF
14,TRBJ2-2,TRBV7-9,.,ASSSRGAHNTGELF
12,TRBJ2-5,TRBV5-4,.,ASSQTRGQETQY
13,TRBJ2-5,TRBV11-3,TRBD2,ASSSSGREEETQY
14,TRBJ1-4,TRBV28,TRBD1,ASSFAGQGLNEKLF
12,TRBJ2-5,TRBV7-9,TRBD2,SSSFGLAVGTQY
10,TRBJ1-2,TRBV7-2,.,ASSPIGVRYT
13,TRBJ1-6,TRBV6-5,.,ASSYRDLSNSPLH
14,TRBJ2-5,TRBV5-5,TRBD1,ASSFSPQGARETQY
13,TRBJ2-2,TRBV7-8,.,ASSARDLGAGELF
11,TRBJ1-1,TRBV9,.,ASSGGGGTEAF
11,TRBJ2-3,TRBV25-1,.,ASSRTEEDTQY
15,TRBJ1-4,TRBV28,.,ASSLDGALVENEKLF
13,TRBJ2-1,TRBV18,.,ASSPPGLYDNEQF
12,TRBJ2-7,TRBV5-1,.,ASSLRASDYEQY
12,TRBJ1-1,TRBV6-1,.,ASREGVGGTEAF
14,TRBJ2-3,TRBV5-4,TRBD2,ASSSGLAVFTDTQY
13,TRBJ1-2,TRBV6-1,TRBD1,ASSEAGTGSPGYT
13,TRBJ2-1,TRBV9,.,ASSVTSKHYNEQF
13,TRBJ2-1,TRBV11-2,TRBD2,ASSLVAGGRNEQF
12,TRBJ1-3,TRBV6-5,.,ASSRRGSGNTIY
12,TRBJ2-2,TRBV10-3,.,AISDAANTGELF
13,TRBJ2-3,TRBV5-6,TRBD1,ASSLTGTGQDTQY
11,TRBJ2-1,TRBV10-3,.,AISESVVYEQF
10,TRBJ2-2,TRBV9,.,ASSLVTGELF